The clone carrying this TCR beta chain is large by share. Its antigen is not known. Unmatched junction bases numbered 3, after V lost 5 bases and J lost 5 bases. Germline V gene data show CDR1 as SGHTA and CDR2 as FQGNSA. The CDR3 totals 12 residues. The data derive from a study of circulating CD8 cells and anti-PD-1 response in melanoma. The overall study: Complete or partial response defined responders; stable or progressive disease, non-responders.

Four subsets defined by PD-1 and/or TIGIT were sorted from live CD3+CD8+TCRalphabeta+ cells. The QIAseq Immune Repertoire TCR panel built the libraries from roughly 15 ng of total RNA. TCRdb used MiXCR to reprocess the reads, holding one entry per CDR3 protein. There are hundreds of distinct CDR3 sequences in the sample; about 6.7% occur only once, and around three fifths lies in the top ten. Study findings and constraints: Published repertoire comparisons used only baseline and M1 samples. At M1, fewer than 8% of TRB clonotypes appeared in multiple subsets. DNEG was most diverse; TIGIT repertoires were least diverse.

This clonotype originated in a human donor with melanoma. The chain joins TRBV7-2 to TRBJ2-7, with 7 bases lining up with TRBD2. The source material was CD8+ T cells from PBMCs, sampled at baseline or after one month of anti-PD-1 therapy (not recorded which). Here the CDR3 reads CASSGLVNEQYF. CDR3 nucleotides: TGTGCCAGCAGCGGACTAGTCAACGAGCAGTACTTC.